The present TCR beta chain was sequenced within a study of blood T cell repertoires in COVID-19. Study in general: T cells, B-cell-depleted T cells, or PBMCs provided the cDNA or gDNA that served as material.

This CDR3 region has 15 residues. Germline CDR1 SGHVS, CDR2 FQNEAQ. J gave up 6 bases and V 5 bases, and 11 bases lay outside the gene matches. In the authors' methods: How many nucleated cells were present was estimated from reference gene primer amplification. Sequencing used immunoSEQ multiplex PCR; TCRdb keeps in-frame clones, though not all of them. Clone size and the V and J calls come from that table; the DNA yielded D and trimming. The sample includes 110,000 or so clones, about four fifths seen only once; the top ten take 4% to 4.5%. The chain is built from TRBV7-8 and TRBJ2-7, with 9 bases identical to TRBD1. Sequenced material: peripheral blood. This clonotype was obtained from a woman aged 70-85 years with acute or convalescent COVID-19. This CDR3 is CASSRTGDRAPEQYF. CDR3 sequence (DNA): TGTGCCAGCAGCCGAACCGGGGACAGGGCCCCCGAGCAGTACTTC.